A selection of T cell receptor beta chains follows, all from one sample in a study of shared clonotypes between healthy human individuals. Here immunoSEQ multiplex PCR was the method, and the copy in TCRdb shows in-frame clones only, minus some. The table lists around 2.1 million clones, 90% to 97% of them singletons. Source material: naive CD4+ T cells sorted from blood. These receptors all come from a young man in good health. The CDR3 runs from the conserved cysteine through the conserved F or W. A D gene is named only where the DNA matches it firmly. Only part of the rows carry a size: once, few, many, or a class if the clone is expanded.

clone size | CDR3 length | D gene | J gene | V gene | CDR3 DNA | CDR3 protein
- | 15 | TRBD1 | TRBJ1-6 | TRBV6-1 | TGTGCCAGCGGGGGGGACAGGGTTTATACTTCACCCCTCCACTTT | CASGGDRVYTSPLHF
- | 15 | TRBD2 | TRBJ2-1 | TRBV7-2 | TGTGCCAGCAGCCCAGCTAGCGGGGGATACAATGAGCAGTTCTTC | CASSPASGGYNEQFF
- | 14 | - | TRBJ1-6 | TRBV30 | TGTGCCTGGAGTGAGACAATCGTGAATTCACCCCTCCACTTT | CAWSETIVNSPLHF
- | 18 | - | TRBJ1-3 | TRBV4-1 | TGCGCCAGCAGCCTCACCAACAGCGACGGTAGCGCTGGAAACACCATATATTTT | CASSLTNSDGSAGNTIYF
once | 15 | - | TRBJ2-1 | TRBV19 | TGTGCCAGTAGGGTGGCGGGGAGCTCCTACAATGAGCAGTTCTTC | CASRVAGSSYNEQFF
once | 14 | - | TRBJ2-4 | TRBV7-8 | TGTGCCAGCAGCTTTATAGACAGTCAAAACATTCAGTACTTC | CASSFIDSQNIQYF
- | 14 | - | TRBJ1-4 | TRBV28 | TGTGCCAGCAGCTCCGGGGGCCTAAATGAAAAACTGTTTTTT | CASSSGGLNEKLFF
- | 18 | TRBD1 | TRBJ1-2 | TRBV7-2 | TGTGCCAGCAGCTCCCCGGAGGACAGGGGAAGAGACACCTATGGCTACACCTTC | CASSSPEDRGRDTYGYTF
- | 14 | - | TRBJ2-3 | TRBV18 | TGTGCCAGCTCACTGACTACTAGCACAGATACGCAGTATTTT | CASSLTTSTDTQYF
- | 13 | - | TRBJ1-1 | TRBV30 | TGTGCCTGGAGTGGTACAGCTAACACTGAAGCTTTCTTT | CAWSGTANTEAFF
- | 14 | TRBD2 | TRBJ2-1 | TRBV7-9 | TGTGCCAGCATCAAGGGACTAGCGGAAAATGAGCAGTTCTTC | CASIKGLAENEQFF
- | 15 | TRBD1 | TRBJ1-2 | TRBV5-1 | TGCGCCAGCAGCTCCGCCCGACAGGGAGGCTATGGCTACACCTTC | CASSSARQGGYGYTF
- | 15 | - | TRBJ1-1 | TRBV9 | TGTGCCAGCAGCGTAGATCAGATCTTGAACACTGAAGCTTTCTTT | CASSVDQILNTEAFF
- | 13 | TRBD1 | TRBJ2-7 | TRBV19 | TGTGCCAGTAGTACGGGACAGACCTACGAGCAGTACTTC | CASSTGQTYEQYF
once | 14 | - | TRBJ2-3 | TRBV6-6 | TGTGCCAGCAGTTCGGGACCAGGCGCAGATACGCAGTATTTT | CASSSGPGADTQYF
- | 14 | - | TRBJ2-7 | TRBV6-1 | TGTGCCAGCCTCCGGACCGCCTCGGCGTACGAGCAGTACTTC | CASLRTASAYEQYF
- | 18 | - | TRBJ2-2 | TRBV4-3 | TGCGCCAGCAGCCAAGATATAGCCGCAGGTGGGAACACCGGGGAGCTGTTTTTT | CASSQDIAAGGNTGELFF
- | 14 | - | TRBJ2-1 | TRBV6-6 | TGTGCCAGCACCCCGGGCTTAGGAGGGGATGAGCAGTTCTTC | CASTPGLGGDEQFF
- | 14 | - | TRBJ1-5 | TRBV5-6 | TGTGCCAGCAGCCTTTCACTCAGCAATCAGCCCCAGCATTTT | CASSLSLSNQPQHF
- | 13 | - | TRBJ2-3 | TRBV5-1 | TGCGCCAGCAGCACCACCTACACAGATACGCAGTATTTT | CASSTTYTDTQYF
- | 13 | - | TRBJ1-4 | TRBV29-1 | TGCAGCGTCGGTTGGGCAGCTAATGAAAAACTGTTTTTT | CSVGWAANEKLFF
- | 16 | - | TRBJ2-2 | TRBV6-6 | TGTGCCAGCAGTTACGGTAGTACTCCTTACACCGGGGAGCTGTTTTTT | CASSYGSTPYTGELFF
- | 11 | - | TRBJ2-7 | TRBV6-6 | TGTGCCAGCAGGCACTCCTACGAGCAGTACTTC | CASRHSYEQYF
- | 15 | - | TRBJ2-7 | TRBV7-9 | TGTGCCAGCAGCCCTAACTGGGGGAAAGCCTACGAGCAGTACTTC | CASSPNWGKAYEQYF
- | 15 | TRBD1 | TRBJ2-2 | TRBV7-2 | TGTGCCAGCAGCCCGAGGACAGGTGTCACCGGGGAGCTGTTTTTT | CASSPRTGVTGELFF
- | 12 | - | TRBJ1-4 | TRBV30 | TGTGCCTGGGGTCCCCGCGGGGAAAAACTGTTTTTT | CAWGPRGEKLFF
- | 11 | - | TRBJ2-1 | TRBV6-5 | TGTGCCAGCAGTTCTCGGGCAGAGCAGTTCTTC | CASSSRAEQFF
- | 13 | TRBD2 | TRBJ2-2 | TRBV30 | TGTGCCTCCGGGGGGGGACCCACCGGAGAGCTGTTTTTT | CASGGGPTGELFF
- | 14 | - | TRBJ2-7 | TRBV19 | TGTGCCAGTAGTCCCGGAGGACGTAGCTACGAGCAGTACTTC | CASSPGGRSYEQYF
- | 16 | TRBD1 | TRBJ1-1 | TRBV19 | TGTGCCAGTAGTATGGTCAACAGGGGGCTGGGCACTGAAGCTTTCTTT | CASSMVNRGLGTEAFF
- | 15 | - | TRBJ1-4 | TRBV11-2 | TGTGCCAGCAGCCCAGGGATGACAACTAATGAAAAACTGTTTTTT | CASSPGMTTNEKLFF
- | 15 | - | TRBJ2-2 | TRBV5-5 | TGTGCCAGCAGCTTCCAGACCTCGAACACCGGGGAGCTGTTTTTT | CASSFQTSNTGELFF
- | 16 | - | TRBJ1-3 | TRBV4-1 | TGCGCCAGCAGCCATCCGGGGGGCTCCACTGGAAACACCATATATTTT | CASSHPGGSTGNTIYF
- | 18 | TRBD1 | TRBJ1-1 | TRBV5-4 | TGTGCCAGCAGCTTGGGGGGGACAGGGGAGAGATTGGGTATTGGGGCTTTCTTT | CASSLGGTGERLGIGAFF
- | 14 | - | TRBJ2-5 | TRBV7-3 | TGTGCCAGCAGCTTAGCGGGTGTACAAGAGACCCAGTACTTC | CASSLAGVQETQYF
- | 11 | - | TRBJ2-7 | TRBV6-1 | TGTGCCAGCAGTGAAATCAGGGGGCAGTACTTC | CASSEIRGQYF
once | 12 | - | TRBJ1-2 | TRBV12-5 | TGTGCTAGTGCCAGGGACGACTATGGCTACACCTTC | CASARDDYGYTF
- | 16 | - | TRBJ2-7 | TRBV21-1 | TGTGCCAGCAGCAAATTTCAAACAGGCCTACCCTACGAGCAGTACTTC | CASSKFQTGLPYEQYF
- | 16 | TRBD1 | TRBJ2-2 | TRBV7-3 | TGTGCCAGCAGCCTAAGGACAGGGACGAGCACCGGGGAGCTGTTTTTT | CASSLRTGTSTGELFF
- | 15 | - | TRBJ2-1 | TRBV7-2 | TGTGCCAGCAGCTTAGTGGTTGGCTTTCTGGATGAGCAGTTCTTC | CASSLVVGFLDEQFF
- | 15 | TRBD2 | TRBJ2-7 | TRBV19 | TGTGCCAGTAGTATAACCAGCGGGAGGGCCTCCGAGCAGTACTTC | CASSITSGRASEQYF
- | 13 | - | TRBJ1-1 | TRBV4-3 | TGCGCCAGCAGCCTAGGGACATACACTGAAGCTTTCTTT | CASSLGTYTEAFF
- | 15 | TRBD1 | TRBJ1-2 | TRBV6-5 | TGTGCCAGCAGTTCAGGGGGTTTACCTCGATATGGCTACACCTTC | CASSSGGLPRYGYTF
- | 13 | - | TRBJ1-2 | TRBV30 | TGTGCCTGGAGTGCTCGGACCGATGGTGGCTGCACCTTC | CAWSARTDGGCTF
- | 18 | TRBD1 | TRBJ1-5 | TRBV27 | TGTGCCAGCAGTTTAAGTCCTTGGGACAGGGGTGTGGATCAGCCCCAGCATTTT | CASSLSPWDRGVDQPQHF
- | 14 | - | TRBJ2-7 | TRBV6-1 | TGTGCCAGCAGTGAATTAGGGGGGGCCTACGAGCAGTACTTC | CASSELGGAYEQYF
- | 14 | - | TRBJ1-4 | TRBV5-1 | TGCGCCAGCAGCTTGGGGGGCTTGGGTGAAAAACTGTTTTTT | CASSLGGLGEKLFF
- | 15 | TRBD1 | TRBJ2-3 | TRBV27 | TGTGCCAGCAGTCAGGACAGGGTTAGGTCAGATACGCAGTATTTT | CASSQDRVRSDTQYF
- | 13 | - | TRBJ1-5 | TRBV2 | TGTGCCAGCAGCCCGACATGGGACCAGCCCCAGCATTTT | CASSPTWDQPQHF
- | 14 | TRBD1 | TRBJ2-5 | TRBV12-5 | TGTGCTAGTGGTCCTGGGACAGGGTTCGAGACCCAGTACTTC | CASGPGTGFETQYF
- | 14 | - | TRBJ1-2 | TRBV9 | TGTGCCAGCAGCGTAGGGGGTGGAGACTATGGCTACACCTTC | CASSVGGGDYGYTF
- | 11 | - | TRBJ2-7 | TRBV20-1 | TGCAGTATGCTAATTTTGGACGAGCAGTACTTC | CSMLILDEQYF
- | 13 | TRBD1 | TRBJ1-2 | TRBV6-1 | TGTGCCAGCAGTGAGCAGGGGGCTCGGGGCTACACCTTC | CASSEQGARGYTF
- | 13 | - | TRBJ2-7 | TRBV5-3 | TGTGCCAGAAGCCAGCACGTGCCCTACGAGCAGTACTTC | CARSQHVPYEQYF
- | 14 | - | TRBJ1-4 | TRBV6-5 | TGTGCCAGCAGACCGGCGCAGGGTAATGCAAAACTGTTTTTT | CASRPAQGNAKLFF
- | 14 | TRBD1 | TRBJ1-6 | TRBV27 | TGTGCCAGCAGTATCGGACAGGGGGCCGGGCCCCTCCACTTT | CASSIGQGAGPLHF
- | 15 | TRBD1 | TRBJ2-5 | TRBV4-1 | TGCGCCAGCAGCCAAACGGGACAGGGAGGAGAGACCCAGTACTTC | CASSQTGQGGETQYF
- | 15 | TRBD1 | TRBJ2-2 | TRBV6-5 | TGTGCCAGCAGTTACGCGACAGGGTTCACCGGGGAGCTGTTTTTT | CASSYATGFTGELFF
once | 18 | - | TRBJ1-6 | TRBV12-2 | TGTGCAAGTCGCTTTCCGGGACTACTGAGCTCCTATAATTCACCCCTCCACTTT | CASRFPGLLSSYNSPLHF
- | 13 | TRBD1 | TRBJ1-5 | TRBV30 | TGTGCCTGGGGGACAGCCAGTTATCAGCCCCAGCATTTT | CAWGTASYQPQHF